These 16 T cell receptor beta chains were sequenced from one sample in a study. TCRdb reanalysed the RT-PCR reads using MiXCR and keeps one entry per CDR3 protein. The repertoire holds about 700,000 distinct CDR3 sequences, with approximately 14% as singletons. The sample consisted of memory CD4+ T cells from blood. The source of these receptors is a female donor in good health, serving as a healthy control.

The V and J genes are TRBV5-1 and TRBJ2-6; 7 nucleotides line up with TRBD1. Germline CDR1 is SGHRS and CDR2 is YFSETQ. V dropped 4 bases and J dropped 0; count of bases not matched to a gene: 7. The CDR3 loop spans 17 amino acids. The CDR3 is CASSPNTGASGANVLTF. DNA of the CDR3: TGCGCCAGCAGCCCAAATACAGGGGCCTCTGGGGCCAACGTCCTGACTTTC.

This clonotype was counted a few times. The chain joins TRBV20-1 to TRBJ1-5; D is undetermined. The CDR3 loop spans 13 amino acids. V lost 3 bases to trimming and J lost 0 bases, with 6 bases between them. The germline gives CDR1 DFQATT, CDR2 SNEGSKA (reference sequence). CDR3 nucleotide sequence: TGCAGTGCTAGGATAGCTAGCAATCAGCCCCAGCATTTT. It specifies CSARIASNQPQHF.

This clonotype was counted at least ten times. This chain uses TRBV4-2 with TRBJ2-1; 8 bases fit TRBD2. The CDR3 is 14 amino acids. The J segment lost 12 bases and the V segment lost 0 bases, leaving 7 bases of the junction unmatched. Germline V lookup: CDR1 LGHNA, CDR2 YNFKEQ. The CDR3 loop is CASSQEAGGGSQFF. CDR3 coding DNA: TGTGCCAGCAGCCAAGAGGCCGGGGGGGGATCGCAGTTCTTC.

This clonotype turned up a few times. The CDR3 coding sequence is TGTGCCAGCAGGGGACAGGGGAGAGCGGACACCGGGGAGCTGTTTTTT. As protein: CASRGQGRADTGELFF. This sequence joins TRBV7-6 and TRBJ2-2; 10 bases map to TRBD1. J was trimmed by 3 bases and V by 6 bases; bases with no gene match: 7. In germline, CDR1 is SGHVS, CDR2 FNYEAQ. The CDR3 has 16 residues.

This clonotype was found a few times. The V and J genes are TRBV2 and TRBJ1-5; D is perhaps TRBD1 (5 bases). Looked up from germline, CDR1 is SNHLY and CDR2 is FYNNEI. The CDR3 extends over 16 amino acids. Between the trimmed V and J ends, which lost 4 bases and 5 bases, there was a span of 18 bases. The CDR3 region has the DNA TGTGCCAGCAGTGGGGTAGGGGTCGACTTTTATCAGCCCCAGCATTTT. It codes for CASSGVGVDFYQPQHF.

This clonotype was detected only a few times. This chain joins TRBV27 and TRBJ2-1, with TRBD2 identical over 10 bases. The germline V gene encodes CDR1 MNHEY and CDR2 SMNVEV (reference sequence). The trim removed 9 bases at V and 9 bases at J, leaving 11 bases unmatched. The CDR3 contains 14 residues. The CDR3 spells CASALAGAHGEQFF. For the CDR3, the DNA is TGTGCCAGTGCCCTAGCGGGAGCCCACGGTGAGCAGTTCTTC.

This sequence joins TRBV13 and TRBJ2-5; 8 bases align to TRBD2. The CDR3 contains 16 residues. Germline CDR1 PRHDT, CDR2 FYEKMQ (reference sequence). Trimming removed 5 bases from V and 10 bases from J; junction bases left unmatched: 18. This chain's CDR3 is CASSETSGLGGDHQYF. CDR3 sequence (DNA): TGTGCCAGCAGCGAAACTAGCGGCTTAGGGGGAGACCACCAGTACTTC.

The rearrangement uses TRBV12-3 or TRBV12-4 and TRBJ1-6; the D is unclear. The length of the CDR3 is 14 residues. Trimming shortened V by 2 bases and J by 9 bases, and 11 bases separated the two germline ends. This CDR3 is CASSLQVPSSPLHF. The CDR3 nucleotides read TGTGCCAGCAGTTTACAGGTTCCGAGTTCACCCCTCCACTTT.

This clonotype occurred a few times. This chain joins TRBV7-8 and TRBJ1-3, with a weak D call TRBD1 (5 bases). The germline V gene has CDR1 SGHVS and CDR2 FQNEAQ. Trimming took off 1 base at V and 1 base at J, with 8 bases between the two ends. This CDR3 has 15 residues. The CDR3 DNA follows: TGTGCCAGCAGCTTAGTCCAGGGATCTGGAAACACCATATATTTT. Its translation: CASSLVQGSGNTIYF.

This clonotype was seen more than once but under ten times. This rearrangement joins TRBV13 to TRBJ2-7, with unresolved D. This CDR3 has 15 residues. V was clipped by 5 bases and J by 0 bases, with 14 bases between them. Germline lookup yields CDR1 PRHDT and CDR2 FYEKMQ (reference sequence). The CDR3 protein is CASSPAGESSYEQYF. The CDR3 nucleotides read TGTGCCAGCAGCCCAGCCGGAGAGAGCTCCTACGAGCAGTACTTC.

The chain has TRBV20-1 and TRBJ2-7; TRBD1 is a possible D gene (5 bases). This CDR3 region has 14 residues. V lost 3 bases, J lost 0 bases, and 12 bases lay in between. The germline V gene encodes CDR1 DFQATT and CDR2 SNEGSKA (reference sequence). CDR3 DNA sequence: TGCAGTGCTAGGGGCAGGGCTCTCTCCTACGAGCAGTACTTC. Translation: CSARGRALSYEQYF.

This clonotype was recorded at least ten times. The chain uses TRBV5-6 and TRBJ1-2; TRBD1 agrees at 7 bases. This CDR3 comprises 13 residues. The germline gives CDR1 SGHDT, CDR2 YYEEEE. J lost 4 bases, V lost 4 bases, and 4 bases had no gene match. DNA of the CDR3: TGTGCCAGCAGCCGTGCAGGGGGCTATGGCTACACCTTC. Translated, it gives CASSRAGGYGYTF.

V usage is TRBV7-2 and J usage is TRBJ2-6; D is uncertain. V was pared by 5 bases and J by 2 bases, with 10 bases between. Germline CDR1 SGHTA, CDR2 FQGNSA. The CDR3 spans 15 residues. The CDR3 DNA reads as TGTGCCAGCAGCACCCCGAGTGCTGGGGCCAACGTCCTGACTTTC. This sequence encodes CASSTPSAGANVLTF.

This clonotype was counted ten times or more. The chain is built from TRBV4-3 and TRBJ2-2; tentatively, D is TRBD1 (6 bases). The length of the CDR3 is 17 residues. V was pared by 0 bases and J by 0 bases, with 11 bases between. Germline assignment: CDR1 LGHNA and CDR2 YSLEER. The CDR3 here is CASSQEAAGANTGELFF. CDR3 sequence (DNA): TGCGCCAGCAGCCAAGAGGCGGCAGGGGCGAACACCGGGGAGCTGTTTTTT.

This clonotype was detected a few times. A read error may produce the germline difference seen at one junction end. The chain carries TRBV7-2 and TRBJ2-4, with TRBD1 identical over 7 bases. The length of the CDR3 is 12 residues. The germline gives CDR1 SGHTA, CDR2 FQGNSA. The CDR3 sequence: CASSDRDSLTHF. The CDR3 coding sequence is TGTGCCAGCAGCGATCGGGACAGTTTAACGCACTTC.

This chain's CDR3 is CASSVAGSVLTDTQYF. As DNA, the CDR3 is TGTGCCAGCAGCGTGGCGGGCAGTGTCCTCACAGATACGCAGTATTTT. V gene TRBV9 combines with J gene TRBJ2-3, with D tentatively TRBD2 (5 bases). The CDR3 has 16 residues. In germline, CDR1 is SGDLS, CDR2 YYNGEE. The germline V and J ends were trimmed by 2 bases and 2 bases, with 15 bases remaining between them.